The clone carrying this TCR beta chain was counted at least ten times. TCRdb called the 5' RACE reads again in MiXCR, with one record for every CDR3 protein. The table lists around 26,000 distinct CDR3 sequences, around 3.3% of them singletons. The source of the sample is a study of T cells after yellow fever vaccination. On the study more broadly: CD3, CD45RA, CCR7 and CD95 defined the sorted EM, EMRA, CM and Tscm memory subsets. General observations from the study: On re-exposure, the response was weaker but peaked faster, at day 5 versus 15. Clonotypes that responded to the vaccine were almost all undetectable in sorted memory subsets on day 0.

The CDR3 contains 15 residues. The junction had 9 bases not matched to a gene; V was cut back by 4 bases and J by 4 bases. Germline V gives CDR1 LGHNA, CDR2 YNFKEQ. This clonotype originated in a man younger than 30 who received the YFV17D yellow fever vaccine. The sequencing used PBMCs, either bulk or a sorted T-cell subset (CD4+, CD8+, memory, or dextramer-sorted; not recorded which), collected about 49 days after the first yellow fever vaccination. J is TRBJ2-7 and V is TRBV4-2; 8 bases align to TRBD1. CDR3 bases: TGTGCCAGCAGCCGCGAGACAGGGGCCCTTTACGAGCAGTACTTC. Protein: CASSRETGALYEQYF.